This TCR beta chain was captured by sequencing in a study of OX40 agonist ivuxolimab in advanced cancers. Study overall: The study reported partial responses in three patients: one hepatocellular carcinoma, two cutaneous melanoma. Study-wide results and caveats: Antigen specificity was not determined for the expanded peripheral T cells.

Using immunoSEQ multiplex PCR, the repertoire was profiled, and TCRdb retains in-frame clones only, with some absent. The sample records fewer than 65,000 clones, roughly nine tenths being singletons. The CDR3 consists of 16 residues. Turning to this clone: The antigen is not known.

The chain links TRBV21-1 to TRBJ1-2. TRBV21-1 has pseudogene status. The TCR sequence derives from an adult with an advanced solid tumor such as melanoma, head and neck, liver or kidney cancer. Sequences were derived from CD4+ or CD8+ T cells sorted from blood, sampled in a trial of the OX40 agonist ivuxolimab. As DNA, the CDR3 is TGTGCCAGCAGCAAAGCGCGGGACACAACTAACTATGGCTACACCTTC. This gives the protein CASSKARDTTNYGYTF.